This entry describes one T cell receptor beta chain. The sample holds many counts of this clonotype. Its antigen remains undetermined. Base qualities are not recorded, but no much larger clone differs from it by a single base. The CDR3 holds 15 amino acids from the cysteine to the phenylalanine. Only CDR3 DNA remains: 45 bases, in frame from the first base. Germline trimming amounts to 5 bases on V and 0 bases on J, with 3 as the count of junction bases outside the gene matches. This record comes from a study of T cells in Graves' hyperthyroidism and ophthalmopathy (dated by TCRdb to between 2018 and 2021). For context, the study as a whole: Peripheral blood was sampled at the time of initial diagnosis, prior to any treatment. To identify distinguishing TCR V-J signatures, a discovery cohort of 100 or so patients was used, comprising 40 to 45 with Graves' ophthalmopathy and some 60 with stable Graves' hyperthyroidism. Prospective prediction of ophthalmopathy was tested in an independent validation cohort of fewer than 20 hyperthyroidism patients and 15 to 17 patients who later progressed to ophthalmopathy. The 100 or so discovery patients were randomly split 7:3 into training and test sets. In several Graves' hyperthyroidism patients, the study also compared T-cell repertoires from thyroid tissue with T-cell repertoires from blood. After blood sampling, hyperthyroidism patients were treated with methimazole at a starting dose of 30 mg daily, and ophthalmopathy patients were treated with high-dose intravenous methylprednisolone. The paper reports TCR Vbeta CDR3 sequencing of fewer than 150 peripheral blood samples: around 41 ophthalmopathy, under 80 hyperthyroidism and approximately 17 progressor patients. Study-wide conclusions, independent of this receptor: Sample size was not statistically predetermined, and investigators were not blinded to group allocation. Most expanded thyroid clonotypes (frequency above 0.001) were also found in blood, which suggests that blood repertoires may mirror thyroid immune responses. In validation, the model predicted progression to ophthalmopathy a median of around 6.5 months before onset, with roughly 71% sensitivity and just under 75% specificity. A 13 V-J signature model separated ophthalmopathy from stable hyperthyroidism, with about 88% sensitivity and around 84% specificity in cross-validation and 80%/75% in testing.

TCR beta CDR3 regions were amplified from RNA transcripts. The first round of RT-PCR for the TCR CDR3 was performed with the HTBI primer set and the Qiagen OneStep RT-PCR kit. The libraries were constructed in a second round of multiplex PCR and then size-selected and purified. Sequencing of the libraries was done on an Illumina HiSeq2000 using paired-end 100 bp reads. Per the authors' processing: Raw data were processed with SOAPnuke, discarding reads with adapters, uncalled bases, mean Phred below 15, or no exact constant-primer or identifier match. High-quality paired reads were merged with COPE v1.2.5, and unique nucleotide sequences were defined as clonotypes. MiTCR v1.1 was used to align clonotypes to the IMGT TRBV, TRBD and TRBJ reference segments. The analysis was restricted to V-J combinations with a frequency above 0.0001, which together covered 99.2% of the repertoires. A TCS score was defined as the ratio between F50 (clonal expansion) and ExV (chaos), using BLOSUM62-based TCRdist between CDR3 peptides within each V-J. Welch's t-statistics and random forest reduced several hundred V-J features to 10 to 15, which were used in a naive Bayes classifier (R e1071). TCRdb trimmed public reads at Q25 via fastp, called clones via MiXCR and kept in-frame beta chains. Here each entry gathers all rows of one CDR3 protein and keeps the most common genes and DNA. What appears here as the V and J calls and clone size reflects TCRdb's work, not the paper's. Across this sample there are some 600,000 distinct CDR3 sequences, with approximately 13% seen only once. 5.5% to 7.5% of the sample lies in the top ten.

Hyperthyroidism patients were aged 18 to 65 years and newly diagnosed, with disease duration of less than 2 months. Patients with uncontrolled infections, other autoimmune diseases, pregnancy or lactation were excluded. Diagnoses relied on clinical symptoms, serum thyroxine and TRAb, thyroid ultrasound and orbital computed tomography. Blood from progressor patients was collected at the time of first diagnosis with hyperthyroidism, before any ophthalmopathy symptoms had appeared. Ficoll-Paque density gradient centrifugation was used to isolate PBMCs from 9.5 to 10 ml of fresh peripheral blood. Progressor patients were defined as those initially diagnosed with Graves' hyperthyroidism in whom ophthalmopathy developed during follow-up. Total RNA was extracted with Trizol reagent, and quality was checked on an Agilent 2100 Bioanalyzer.

The chain is encoded by TRBV12-3 or TRBV12-4 joined to TRBJ2-2; 7 bases in the middle match TRBD1. The clonotype comes from a woman in her twenties or thirties with Graves' hyperthyroidism that later progressed to Graves' ophthalmopathy. Sequenced material: blood. The DNA reads TGTGCCAGCAGTAGGGACAGACCGAACACCGGGGAGCTGTTTTTT. This encodes CASSRDRPNTGELFF.